One sample yielded the 8 T cell receptor beta chains listed below, sequenced in a study of T cell clonality in common variable immunodeficiency (dated by TCRdb to 2015 to 2017). Overall results and qualifications from the work: CVID TCRbeta sequences were reported to have fewer deletions and N-nucleotide insertions and to lack highly modified clones with 13 or more V deletions.

The receptor library was made with the immunoSEQ multiplex PCR assay. Here the immuneACCESS table is served through TCRdb, limited to in-frame sequences with V and J called. Missing clones are a known gap in these copies; in checked studies unresolved V genes cover under half, and the rest lacks a known reason. The table kept for this sample lists around 15,000 clones. The ten largest clones take up around 4.7% of the sample. No antigen has been assigned to these receptors. The sample consisted of peripheral blood mononuclear cells. These receptors all come from a human donor with common variable immunodeficiency.

Concerning this clone: The CDR3 end is not reached by the read, which stops 3 residues before it; the germline J gene fills it in. V usage is TRBV5-6 and J usage is TRBJ1-5, with a weak D call TRBD1 (5 bases). Germline CDR1 is SGHDT and CDR2 is YYEEEE. Trimming pared 1 base from V and 4 bases from J, leaving 6 bases between. This CDR3 spans 13 amino acids. The chain's CDR3 is CASSLQGNQPQHF. CDR3 DNA, as far as it was read: TGTGCCAGCAGCTTGCAGGGAAATCAGCCC.

Notes on this clone: The read gets to within 3 residues of the CDR3 end, and the germline J gene fills in the rest. V usage is TRBV19 and J usage is TRBJ1-6, with D tentatively TRBD1 (5 bases). Trimming took off 7 bases at V and 5 bases at J, with 15 bases between the two ends. Germline-derived CDR1 and CDR2 are LNHDA and SQIVND (reference sequence). This CDR3 has 15 residues. CDR3 DNA, as far as it was read: TGTGCCAGTACCCCCTCAACGGGGGATAATTCACCC. Residues: CASTPSTGDNSP. The CDR3 in its entirety is CASTPSTGDNSPLHF.

A note on this clone: From the germline J gene comes the end of the CDR3, since the read stops 3 residues before it. The chain is built from TRBV6-1 and TRBJ1-5; D call uncertain. This CDR3 region has 14 residues. Germline assignment: CDR1 MNHNS and CDR2 SASEGT. V was trimmed by 4 bases and J by 3 bases, leaving 10 bases between them. CDR3 in amino acids: CASSAAAFNQPQHF. CDR3 bases read: TGTGCCAGCAGTGCTGCGGCCTTCAATCAGCCC.

Notes on this clone: The CDR3 end is not reached by the read, which stops 3 residues before it; the germline J gene fills it in. The rearrangement links TRBV11-3 to TRBJ2-1; 9 bases match TRBD2. Per the germline V gene, CDR1 is SGHNT and CDR2 is YENEEA. The CDR3 covers 15 residues. V lost 1 base to trimming and J lost 9 bases; unmatched junction nucleotides: 7. The DNA read from the CDR3 is TGTGCCAGCAGCTTAGTTGCGGGGGGGCGTGGTGAG. It codes for CASSLVAGGRGE. The whole CDR3 protein is CASSLVAGGRGEQFF.

As to this clone: The read comes to an end 3 residues before the CDR3 does, leaving the germline J gene to fill in the end. The genes are TRBV7-9 and TRBJ2-3; D is undetermined. There are 11 residues in the CDR3. Trimming cost V 2 bases and J 6 bases, with 3 bases left between them. Per germline, CDR1 SEHNR and CDR2 FQNEAQ (reference sequence). This CDR3 is CASSLRDTQYF. The part of the CDR3 DNA that was read is TGTGCCAGCAGCTTAAGGGATACG.

Concerning this clone: The read gets to within 3 residues of the CDR3 end, and the germline J gene fills in the rest. This chain joins TRBV20-1 and TRBJ2-7, with TRBD2 matching over 10 bases. J lost 0 bases, V lost 3 bases, and 8 bases had no gene match. This CDR3 has 16 amino acids. Germline V gene sequence: CDR1 DFQATT, CDR2 SNEGSKA (reference sequence). CDR3 bases read: TGCAGTGCTAGTCCCATAGCGGGGGGCCTCTCCTACGAG. This translates into CSASPIAGGLSYE. In full, the CDR3 is CSASPIAGGLSYEQYF.

With respect to this clone: The CDR3 end lies 3 residues beyond the end of the read and is filled in from the germline J gene. V usage is TRBV5-1 and J usage is TRBJ2-7, with 10 bases matching TRBD2. The CDR3 is made up of 15 amino acids. Germline loops: CDR1 SGHRS, CDR2 YFSETQ. The V and J ends lost 4 bases and 1 base, in that order; junction bases with no gene match: 5. Partial CDR3 DNA: TGCGCCAGCAGCCCGATAGCGGGAGGTTCCTACGAG. This sequence encodes CASSPIAGGSYE. The whole CDR3 protein is CASSPIAGGSYEQYF. The full variable domain, its missing parts supplied by reference TRBV5-1 and TRBJ2-7, is KAGVTQTPRYLIKTRGQQVTLSCSPISGHRSVSWYQQTPGQGLQFLFEYFSETQRNKGNFPGRFSGRQFSNSRSEMNVSTLELGDSALYLCASSPIAGGSYEQYFGPGTRLTVT.

In regard to this clone: The read stops 3 residues short of the end of the CDR3; the missing end is completed from the germline J gene. The chain combines TRBV5-1 with TRBJ2-7, with no clear D. CDR3 length equals 17 residues. V was shortened by 0 bases and J by 2 bases, with 18 bases between the two germline ends. Germline lookup yields CDR1 SGHRS and CDR2 YFSETQ. This chain's CDR3 is CASSLEPLVLAAYEQYF. The part of the CDR3 DNA that was read is TGCGCCAGCAGCTTGGAGCCGTTAGTTCTCGCCGCCTACGAG.